These 28 T cell receptor beta chains share one sample of origin, sequenced in a study of cytomegalovirus exposure and HLA in healthy donors. This PCR relied on a set of 60 Vbeta primers and 13 Jbeta primers. The data were produced by immunoSEQ multiplex PCR, yet TCRdb's version contains in-frame clones alone and is incomplete. This table has roughly 200,000 clones, 80% to 90% appearing once. Sequenced input: PBMCs. These receptors came from a man aged 35 to 55 in good health and CMV-seropositive.

In DNA form, the CDR3 reads TGTGCCAGCAGTCGTATTCCGGACAGGGGCATCTATGGCTACACCTTC. It specifies CASSRIPDRGIYGYTF. V gene TRBV6-6 combines with J gene TRBJ1-2; 9 bases map to TRBD1. This CDR3 has 16 residues. Germline CDR1 and CDR2: MNHNY and SVGAGI (reference sequence). The V and J ends lost 5 bases and 4 bases, in that order; junction bases with no gene match: 11.

The chain carries TRBV6-5 and TRBJ1-1; TRBD1 matches at 9 bases. V gave up 2 bases and J gave up 1 base; unmatched junction bases: 5. This CDR3 is built from 16 residues. CDR1 and CDR2 (germline): MNHEY, SVGAGI. CDR3 nucleotides: TGTGCCAGCAGTTACCTCGCGGGACAGGGGAACACTGAAGCTTTCTTT. It encodes CASSYLAGQGNTEAFF.

The chain combines TRBV6-1 with TRBJ2-1; D remains unclear. This CDR3 has 14 residues. Trimming removed 3 bases at V and 2 bases at J, with 8 bases between. Germline CDR1 reads MNHNS; CDR2 reads SASEGT. The CDR3 sequence: CASSDPKPYNEQFF. CDR3 DNA sequence: TGTGCCAGCAGTGACCCCAAGCCCTACAATGAGCAGTTCTTC.

The sample holds one count of this clone. The chain couples TRBV5-4 to TRBJ2-7; 7 nucleotides match TRBD2. V was pared by 5 bases and J by 2 bases, with 10 bases of the junction left unmatched. The CDR3 has 15 amino acids. Germline V lookup: CDR1 SGHNT, CDR2 YYREEE (reference sequence). The CDR3 nucleotides read TGTGCCAGCAGACCCCGGGACTACCCGACCTACGAGCAGTACTTC. Translating it yields CASRPRDYPTYEQYF.

The chain has TRBV5-1 and TRBJ2-3, with 7 nucleotides matching TRBD2. Germline-derived CDR1 and CDR2 are SGHRS and YFSETQ. V lost 5 bases, J lost 6 bases, and 12 bases stayed unmatched. There are 15 residues in the CDR3. The CDR3, as DNA: TGCGCCAGCAGGTGGGATTCGACTAGCTGGGATACGCAGTATTTT. Its translation: CASRWDSTSWDTQYF.

CDR3 amino acids: CASRKTGVNQPQHF. In DNA, the CDR3 is TGTGCCAGCAGAAAAACAGGGGTAAATCAGCCCCAGCATTTT. V is TRBV6-5 and J is TRBJ1-5; 7 bases agree with TRBD1. Germline V CDR1 and CDR2: MNHEY, SVGAGI. The J segment lost 4 bases and the V segment lost 6 bases, leaving 6 bases of the junction unmatched. CDR3 length equals 14 residues.

This clone was recorded only once. This chain connects TRBV6-5 to TRBJ1-5, with D tentatively TRBD1 (5 bases). CDR3 length equals 16 residues. Between the trimmed V and J ends, which lost 2 bases and 3 bases, there was a span of 14 bases. Germline V gene data show CDR1 as MNHEY and CDR2 as SVGAGI. In DNA, the CDR3 is TGTGCCAGCAGTTACCCCAAACGGGGGGACAATCAGCCCCAGCATTTT. This gives the protein CASSYPKRGDNQPQHF.

On this clone: One end of the junction fails to match germline, which may point to a read error. The chain joins TRBV11-2 to TRBJ2-7, with 11 bases aligning to TRBD2. CDR3 length: 16 residues. CDR1 is SGHAT, CDR2 FQNNGV, per germline. CDR3 region: CASSLDGTSGLYEQYF. The CDR3 region has the DNA TGTGCCAGCAGCCTAGACGGGACTAGCGGACTATACGAGCAGTACTTC. Variable domain in full (rest from reference TRBV11-2 and TRBJ2-7): EAGVAQSPRYKIIEKRQSVAFWCNPISGHATLYWYQQILGQGPKLLIQFQNNGVVDDSQLPKDRFSAERLKGVDSTLKIQPAKLEDSAVYLCASSLDGTSGLYEQYFGPGTRLTVT.

This clone has more than one count but fewer than ten. The gene calls are TRBV20-1 and TRBJ1-5; D possibly corresponds to TRBD1 (6 bases). Trimming took off 6 bases at V and 15 bases at J, with 18 bases between the two ends. The germline gives CDR1 DFQATT, CDR2 SNEGSKA (reference sequence). CDR3 length equals 11 residues. This CDR3 is CSASQGVKWHF. CDR3 DNA: TGCAGTGCGTCACAGGGAGTTAAATGGCATTTT.

This clone has more than one count but fewer than ten. The chain joins TRBV7-2 to TRBJ1-2; D possibly corresponds to TRBD1 (5 bases). With 1 base removed from V and 4 bases from J, the gap between germline ends came to 7 bases. CDR1 and CDR2 from the germline V gene are SGHTA and FQGNSA. This CDR3 spans 13 amino acids. CDR3 region: CASSLGTSYGYTF. The CDR3 DNA reads TGTGCCAGCAGCTTAGGGACATCCTATGGCTACACCTTC.

This chain links TRBV5-6 with TRBJ1-3, with TRBD1 as a possible D gene (6 bases). Germline loops: CDR1 SGHDT, CDR2 YYEEEE. Deletions cut 1 base from V and 0 bases from J, with 11 bases between. The CDR3 spans 16 residues. CDR3 sequence (DNA): TGTGCCAGCAGCTTGATTGGACAGAGCTCTGGAAACACCATATATTTT. This translates into CASSLIGQSSGNTIYF. Looking up the rest from reference TRBV5-6 and TRBJ1-3 gives the full variable domain: DAGVTQSPTHLIKTRGQQVTLRCSPKSGHDTVSWYQQALGQGPQFIFQYYEEEERQRGNFPDRFSGHQFPNYSSELNVNALLLGDSALYLCASSLIGQSSGNTIYFGEGSWLTVV.

V is TRBV2 and J is TRBJ2-5; perhaps TRBD1 as D (6 bases). The end of the DNA is better explained by TRBJ2-7, so the J call may be wrong. The V gene's germline CDR1 is SNHLY and CDR2 FYNNEI. This CDR3 has 15 amino acids. This CDR3 is CASSVDSTYTYEQYF. The DNA for the CDR3 is TGTGCCAGCAGTGTGGACAGTACCTATACCTACGAGCAGTACTTC.

The rearrangement uses TRBV5-6 and TRBJ1-3; TRBD1 might be the D (6 bases). The CDR3 length is 16 residues. Trimming stripped 2 bases from V and 3 bases from J, with 15 bases between. CDR1 and CDR2 from the germline V gene are SGHDT and YYEEEE. CDR3 sequence reads: CASSFPGQRDGNTIYF. The CDR3 DNA is TGTGCCAGCAGCTTTCCAGGACAGAGGGATGGAAACACCATATATTTT.

J is TRBJ2-3 and V is TRBV19, with 9 bases aligning to TRBD1. Germline CDR1 LNHDA, CDR2 SQIVND (reference sequence). Unmatched junction bases numbered 10, after V lost 2 bases and J lost 1 base. The CDR3 runs to 18 residues. The CDR3 sequence: CASSIRSRDRDRTDTQYF. CDR3 sequence (DNA): TGTGCCAGTAGTATAAGGTCCCGGGACAGGGATCGCACAGATACGCAGTATTTT.

The V gene is TRBV28, the J gene TRBJ1-4, with D hard to call. The CDR3 spans 16 residues. With 1 base removed from V and 4 bases from J, the gap between germline ends came to 13 bases. Germline V gene lookup returns CDR1 MDHEN and CDR2 SYDVKM. CDR3 protein: CASSLSEGSHNEKLFF. The CDR3 nucleotides read TGTGCCAGCAGTTTATCGGAGGGCAGTCATAATGAAAAACTGTTTTTT.

There are a few counts of this clone. The chain employs TRBV14 and TRBJ1-1; D perhaps matches TRBD1 (5 bases). The germline gives CDR1 SGHDN, CDR2 FVKESK. The CDR3 sequence is 14 residues long. Trimming removed 1 base from V and 1 base from J, with 7 bases in between. The CDR3 DNA sequence: TGTGCCAGCAGCCAAGCAGGGAAGAACACTGAAGCTTTCTTT. Its translation is CASSQAGKNTEAFF. The variable domain in full, completed from reference TRBV14 and TRBJ1-1, reads EAGVTQFPSHSVIEKGQTVTLRCDPISGHDNLYWYRRVMGKEIKFLLHFVKESKQDESGMPNNRFLAERTGGTYSTLKVQPAELEDSGVYFCASSQAGKNTEAFFGQGTRLTVV.

This CDR3 is CASSLLTSGYTDTQYF. The CDR3 bases are TGTGCCAGCAGTTTACTAACTAGCGGATACACAGATACGCAGTATTTT. V usage is TRBV28 and J usage is TRBJ2-3, with 8 bases that match TRBD2. The germline V gene has CDR1 MDHEN and CDR2 SYDVKM. With 2 bases clipped from V and 2 bases from J, the junction kept 6 bases outside the gene matches. The CDR3 length is 16 residues. Supplemented by reference TRBV28 and TRBJ2-3, the full variable domain reads DVKVTQSSRYLVKRTGEKVFLECVQDMDHENMFWYRQDPGLGLRLIYFSYDVKMKEKGDIPEGYSVSREKKERFSLILESASTNQTSMYLCASSLLTSGYTDTQYFGPGTRLTVL.

The table lists this clone with a few counts. In DNA form, the CDR3 reads TGTGCCAGCAGGTCAGGGCAGGCCTACGAGCAGTACTTC. Residues: CASRSGQAYEQYF. The gene calls are TRBV7-8 and TRBJ2-7, with a possible D match to TRBD1 (5 bases). The CDR3 has 13 amino acids. Germline loops: CDR1 SGHVS, CDR2 FQNEAQ. V dropped 6 bases and J dropped 2 bases, with 11 bases sitting between them.

The chain has TRBV11-1 and TRBJ2-3, with 9 bases that match TRBD1. This CDR3 spans 15 amino acids. V lost 5 bases, J lost 6 bases, and 9 bases stayed unmatched. CDR1 and CDR2 (germline): SGHAT, FQDESV (reference sequence). The CDR3 loop reads CASSIPGQGADTQYF. The CDR3, as DNA: TGTGCCAGCAGCATTCCGGGACAGGGAGCCGATACGCAGTATTTT. Full variable domain (remainder filled in from reference TRBV11-1 and TRBJ2-3): EAEVAQSPRYKITEKSQAVAFWCDPISGHATLYWYRQILGQGPELLVQFQDESVVDDSQLPKDRFSAERLKGVDSTLKIQPAELGDSAMYLCASSIPGQGADTQYFGPGTRLTVL.

The rearrangement joins TRBV21-1 to TRBJ2-7; the listed D gene, TRBD1, was not tested against the DNA. TRBV21-1 is flagged as a pseudogene. This CDR3 contains 15 residues. The CDR3 region is CASSKRAGVSYEQYF. Written as DNA, the CDR3 is TGTGCCAGCAGCAAAAGGGCAGGGGTGTCCTACGAGCAGTACTTC.

The gene calls are TRBV2 and TRBJ1-5; D uncertain. The CDR3 contains 14 residues. V was shortened by 2 bases and J by 7 bases, with 12 bases between the two germline ends. CDR1 SNHLY and CDR2 FYNNEI come from the germline V gene. CDR3 nucleotide sequence: TGTGCCAGCAGTGAATTTGAGGGTAACCAGCCCCAGCATTTT. As protein: CASSEFEGNQPQHF.

This clone was seen just once. The chain links TRBV9 to TRBJ1-2, with a weak D call TRBD1 (6 bases). Germline CDR1 reads SGDLS; CDR2 reads YYNGEE. V lost 0 bases to trimming and J lost 8 bases, with 14 bases between them. There are 14 residues in the CDR3. The CDR3 DNA reads TGTGCCAGCAGCGTAGGGGCTCCAGGGGTCGGCTACACCTTC. Translating gives CASSVGAPGVGYTF.

The CDR3 region has the DNA TGTGCCAGCAGTTTCCTTAGCTCCTACAATGAGCAGTTCTTC. It specifies CASSFLSSYNEQFF. V usage is TRBV27 and J usage is TRBJ2-1; D uncertain. Trimming removed 3 bases at V and 0 bases at J, with 6 bases between. The CDR3 covers 14 residues. Germline CDR1 reads MNHEY; CDR2 reads SMNVEV (reference sequence).

V gene TRBV5-6 combines with J gene TRBJ2-5; the match to TRBD2 covers 7 bases. With V trimmed by 1 base and J by 6 bases, 6 bases remained unmatched. Germline loops: CDR1 SGHDT, CDR2 YYEEEE. The length of the CDR3 is 14 residues. In DNA, the CDR3 is TGTGCCAGCAGCTTGAGCGGGGTGAGGCAGACCCAGTACTTC. It translates to CASSLSGVRQTQYF.

This clone has only a few counts. The chain employs TRBV9 and TRBJ1-3; D gene uncertain. V was cut by 4 bases and J by 4 bases, with 12 bases left in between. CDR3 length equals 14 residues. Looked up from germline, CDR1 is SGDLS and CDR2 is YYNGEE. CDR3 protein: CASSPISEGNTIYF. In DNA, the CDR3 is TGTGCCAGCAGCCCCATCAGCGAAGGAAACACCATATATTTT.

V is TRBV29-1 and J is TRBJ1-2; 9 nucleotides agree with TRBD1. V shed 5 bases, J shed 7 bases, and the junction held 2 bases outside the gene matches. The CDR3 has 11 amino acids. The germline gives CDR1 SQVTM, CDR2 ANQGSEA. The CDR3 coding sequence is TGCAGCGTTACGGACAGGGGTGGCTACACCTTC. Encoded protein: CSVTDRGGYTF.

This chain connects TRBV28 to TRBJ2-1; TRBD2 aligns across 8 bases. CDR3 size: 16 residues. Germline loops: CDR1 MDHEN, CDR2 SYDVKM. The V gene end was trimmed by 3 bases and the J gene end by 6 bases; junction bases not matched to a gene: 10. In DNA form, the CDR3 reads TGTGCCAGCAGTTTTTTTCTAGCGGGCCTTGGCAATGAGCAGTTCTTC. The encoded protein is CASSFFLAGLGNEQFF.

The chain uses TRBV28 and TRBJ2-7, with D perhaps matching TRBD2 (6 bases). Per the germline V gene, CDR1 is MDHEN and CDR2 is SYDVKM. This CDR3 is built from 14 residues. Trimming cost V 2 bases and J 2 bases, with 10 bases left between them. For the CDR3, the DNA is TGTGCCAGCAGTTTAGCGGGGAGGACCTACGAGCAGTACTTC. This sequence encodes CASSLAGRTYEQYF.